The clone carrying this T cell receptor beta chain was detected ten times or more. The target antigen is unknown. The data were obtained in a study of response to subunit inactivated influenza vaccine. Study conclusions and caveats: Few new T cells, the authors suggested, are recruited by each seasonal influenza vaccination.

One entry per CDR3 protein, called by TCRdb with MiXCR from the RT-PCR reads. The sample lists about 620,000 distinct CDR3 sequences; about an eighth were seen once. The length of the CDR3 is 11 residues. V dropped 3 bases and J dropped 4 bases, with 4 bases sitting between them. Per the germline V gene, CDR1 is ENHRY and CDR2 is SYGVKD. The chain couples TRBV10-3 to TRBJ2-7; D remains unclear. This clonotype was obtained from a man aged 50 to 60 who received an inactivated influenza vaccine. The material was PBMCs from blood, obtained on the day of vaccination. CDR3 in amino acids: CAISDPYEQYF. DNA for the CDR3: TGTGCCATCAGTGACCCATACGAGCAGTACTTC.